One sample yielded the 16 T cell receptor beta chains listed below, sequenced in a study of cytomegalovirus exposure and HLA in healthy donors. In the PCR, 60 Vbeta and 13 Jbeta primers were used. Assay used: immunoSEQ multiplex PCR; TCRdb lists only in-frame clones, some missing. Seen here are 200,000 to 250,000 clones, around 80% observed once, and the top ten hold approximately 2.6%. Sequencing was performed on PBMCs. The receptors stem from a woman between 55 and 75 years old in good health and CMV-seropositive.

This clone has a single count. The chain has TRBV6-1 and TRBJ1-2; 7 bases are shared with TRBD1. V was pared by 4 bases and J by 5 bases, with 10 bases of the junction left unmatched. CDR3 length: 15 amino acids. The germline V gene has CDR1 MNHNS and CDR2 SASEGT. The CDR3 reads CASSVTGSLVYGYTF. The DNA of the CDR3 is TGTGCCAGCAGTGTGACAGGGAGCCTCGTATATGGCTACACCTTC.

This chain joins TRBV4-3 and TRBJ1-4; TRBD1 might be the D (6 bases). Trimming shortened V by 1 base and J by 7 bases, and 16 bases separated the two germline ends. Germline V gene lookup returns CDR1 LGHNA and CDR2 YSLEER. The CDR3 extends over 16 amino acids. CDR3 in amino acids: CASSQAPGQIGEKLFF. As DNA, the CDR3 is TGCGCCAGCAGCCAAGCGCCAGGACAGATTGGTGAAAAACTGTTTTTT.

The rearrangement links TRBV2 to TRBJ1-1; 11 bases map to TRBD1. This CDR3 contains 16 residues. The V and J ends lost 7 bases and 4 bases, in that order; junction bases with no gene match: 11. From germline, CDR1 is SNHLY and CDR2 FYNNEI. CDR3 protein: CASKFPTGTGGTEAFF. The CDR3 region has the DNA TGTGCCAGCAAATTCCCAACCGGGACAGGGGGCACTGAAGCTTTCTTT.

This sequence joins TRBV10-3 and TRBJ2-3; 11 nucleotides match TRBD2. CDR3 length: 19 residues. The ends lost 6 bases at V and 0 bases at J; junction bases unmatched: 14. Germline lookup yields CDR1 ENHRY and CDR2 SYGVKD. The DNA for the CDR3 is TGTGCCATCAGCCCGAGCTGGGCTAGCGGGAGGACTAGCACAGATACGCAGTATTTT. Translating gives CAISPSWASGRTSTDTQYF.

This clone occurred a few times. The chain employs TRBV10-2 and TRBJ2-5; D might be TRBD2 (6 bases). Near its end, the DNA agrees better with TRBJ2-7, so the J call may be wrong. The CDR3 is 12 amino acids. The germline CDR1 and CDR2 sequences are WSHSY and SAAADI. The CDR3 protein is CASTGSSYEQYF. The CDR3 nucleotides are TGCGCCAGCACCGGGAGCTCCTACGAGCAGTACTTC.

This chain joins TRBV7-3 and TRBJ2-7; 7 bases match TRBD1. Trimming took 5 bases from V and 0 from J; bases not matched to a gene: 1. Looked up from germline, CDR1 is SGHTA and CDR2 is FQGTGA. The CDR3 consists of 13 residues. The DNA for the CDR3 is TGTGCCAGCAGCCGGGACAGCTCCTACGAGCAGTACTTC. Protein sequence: CASSRDSSYEQYF.

V gene TRBV7-6 combines with J gene TRBJ2-2, with TRBD2 matching over 7 bases. V lost 5 bases to trimming and J lost 6 bases; unmatched junction nucleotides: 9. Per germline, CDR1 SGHVS and CDR2 FNYEAQ. This CDR3 region has 15 residues. The CDR3 protein is CASSAASGVPGELFF. In nucleotides, the CDR3 is TGTGCCAGCAGCGCAGCAAGCGGGGTTCCCGGGGAGCTGTTTTTT.

V gene TRBV5-1 combines with J gene TRBJ2-5, with 12 bases aligning to TRBD2. J was trimmed by 2 bases and V by 0 bases; bases with no gene match: 8. CDR1 is SGHRS and CDR2 is YFSETQ in the germline V gene. This CDR3 region has 18 residues. The DNA of the CDR3 is TGCGCCAGCAGCTTGGTGGCTAGCGGGGGGGGTCGGCAAGAGACCCAGTACTTC. It encodes CASSLVASGGGRQETQYF.

J is TRBJ1-1 and V is TRBV7-9; 7 bases align to TRBD1. The CDR3 loop spans 14 amino acids. J gave up 5 bases and V 6 bases, and 9 bases lay outside the gene matches. Germline loops: CDR1 SEHNR, CDR2 FQNEAQ (reference sequence). The DNA of the CDR3 is TGTGCCAGCAGACCAACGGGACAGTCGACTGAAGCTTTCTTT. It yields the protein CASRPTGQSTEAFF.

This chain uses TRBV4-2 with TRBJ2-3; 9 bases fit TRBD2. The V and J ends lost 0 bases and 3 bases, in that order; junction bases with no gene match: 10. The length of the CDR3 is 18 residues. Germline lookup yields CDR1 LGHNA and CDR2 YNFKEQ. CDR3 bases: TGTGCCAGCAGCCAAGAGAGGTGGGGGCTAGCGGGGACAGATACGCAGTATTTT. Translated, it gives CASSQERWGLAGTDTQYF.

The chain is built from TRBV5-6 and TRBJ1-2; 10 bases are shared with TRBD1. The CDR3 totals 14 residues. Germline CDR1 SGHDT, CDR2 YYEEEE. The V and J ends lost 1 base and 7 bases, in that order; junction bases with no gene match: 4. The CDR3 loop is CASSLRQGAVGYTF. In DNA, the CDR3 is TGTGCCAGCAGCTTGCGACAGGGGGCAGTTGGCTACACCTTC.

Comments on this clone: The same CDR3 also results from other DNA sequences found in this sample. J is TRBJ2-7 and V is TRBV4-1; TRBD1 matches 7 bases. Trimming took 3 bases from V and 2 from J; bases not matched to a gene: 7. Germline lookup yields CDR1 MGHRA and CDR2 YSYEKL. The CDR3 covers 15 residues. The CDR3 nucleotides are TGCGCCAGCAGCCAGGCATGGGACAGTACCTACGAGCAGTACTTC. Translated, it gives CASSQAWDSTYEQYF.

This clone was recorded only once. Different DNA sequences within this sample yield the same CDR3. This chain connects TRBV7-2 to TRBJ1-2, with D perhaps matching TRBD1 (5 bases). CDR3 length: 13 amino acids. Germline CDR1 reads SGHTA; CDR2 reads FQGNSA. Trimming stripped 1 base from V and 3 bases from J, with 6 bases between. The DNA of the CDR3 is TGTGCCAGCAGCTTAGTACAGGACTATGGCTACACCTTC. Translating gives CASSLVQDYGYTF.

This rearrangement joins TRBV5-4 to TRBJ2-2; TRBD1 matches at 8 bases. Germline CDR1 is SGHNT and CDR2 is YYREEE (reference sequence). With V trimmed by 4 bases and J by 2 bases, 7 bases remained unmatched. The CDR3 has 16 amino acids. Here the CDR3 reads CASSATGGYNTGELFF. DNA for the CDR3: TGTGCCAGCAGCGCCACAGGGGGATATAACACCGGGGAGCTGTTTTTT.

This clone was seen only a few times. CDR3 loop: CASSLGGYPDTQYF. The CDR3 coding sequence is TGTGCCAGCAGTTTAGGGGGGTACCCAGATACGCAGTATTTT. The rearrangement links TRBV28 to TRBJ2-3, with D possibly matching TRBD2 (6 bases). V lost 2 bases to trimming and J lost 4 bases, with 10 bases between them. From germline, CDR1 is MDHEN and CDR2 SYDVKM. This CDR3 comprises 14 residues.

V gene TRBV7-8 combines with J gene TRBJ1-4, with TRBD1 as a possible D gene (5 bases). Germline loops: CDR1 SGHVS, CDR2 FQNEAQ. The CDR3 runs 14 residues. Trimming shortened V by 4 bases and J by 5 bases, and 11 bases separated the two germline ends. CDR3 DNA: TGTGCCAGCAGCTCCCAGGGCATGAATGAAAAACTGTTTTTT. Its translation is CASSSQGMNEKLFF.